This entry lists 18 T cell receptor beta chains sequenced from one sample in a study of identical twins' blood T cells. TCRdb independently ran MiXCR on the 5' RACE reads; one entry per CDR3 protein. The sample consists of 350,000 to 450,000 distinct CDR3 sequences, over 25% of them appearing once. The source material was PBMCs. Receptors were obtained from a woman aged 18-49 years in good health.

In this sample, this clonotype turned up a few times. CDR3 sequence: CASSGGTFYTDTQYF. The CDR3 DNA reads TGCGCCAGCAGCGGCGGGACTTTTTACACAGATACGCAGTATTTT. This sequence joins TRBV5-1 and TRBJ2-3, with D maybe TRBD2 (6 bases). The CDR3 runs to 15 residues. V gave up 4 bases and J gave up 2 bases, with 14 bases separating them. Germline lookup yields CDR1 SGHRS and CDR2 YFSETQ. Combining the CDR3 with reference TRBV5-1 and TRBJ2-3 gives the whole variable domain KAGVTQTPRYLIKTRGQQVTLSCSPISGHRSVSWYQQTPGQGLQFLFEYFSETQRNKGNFPGRFSGRQFSNSRSEMNVSTLELGDSALYLCASSGGTFYTDTQYFGPGTRLTVL.

The J gene is TRBJ1-6, the V gene TRBV11-2; D is ambiguous. This CDR3 contains 14 residues. V lost 3 bases, J lost 5 bases, and 8 bases lay in between. Germline V gene lookup returns CDR1 SGHAT and CDR2 FQNNGV. The CDR3 DNA sequence: TGTGCCAGCAGCTTGAGACTGGATAATTCACCCCTCCACTTT. Translating it yields CASSLRLDNSPLHF.

This clonotype was counted ten times or more. The genes are TRBV20-1 and TRBJ1-3; 11 positions agree with TRBD1. CDR3 length: 18 amino acids. V was clipped by 3 bases and J by 2 bases; unmatched bases: 12. CDR1 and CDR2 from the germline V gene are DFQATT and SNEGSKA (reference sequence). The DNA of the CDR3 is TGCAGTGCTAGGTTAAACTCGGGACAGGGGGAAACTGGAAACACCATATATTTT. Protein product: CSARLNSGQGETGNTIYF.

The chain joins TRBV19 to TRBJ1-1; 11 bases agree with TRBD1. From germline, CDR1 is LNHDA and CDR2 SQIVND (reference sequence). J gave up 4 bases and V 6 bases, and 1 base lay outside the gene matches. This CDR3 is built from 13 residues. For the CDR3, the DNA is TGTGCCAGTAGGGACAGGGGGCGCACTGAAGCTTTCTTT. Protein product: CASRDRGRTEAFF.

This clonotype occurred many times. The chain recombines TRBV3-1 with TRBJ2-2; unclear D gene. The length of the CDR3 is 12 residues. Germline values: CDR1 LGHDT, CDR2 YNNKEL (reference sequence). Trimming pared 1 base from V and 6 bases from J, leaving 3 bases between. CDR3 nucleotides: TGTGCCAGCAGCCAAGTATCCGGGGAGCTGTTTTTT. Translation: CASSQVSGELFF. Filled out from reference TRBV3-1 and TRBJ2-2, the complete variable domain reads DTAVSQTPKYLVTQMGNDKSIKCEQNLGHDTMYWYKQDSKKFLKIMFSYNNKELIINETVPNRFSPKSPDKAHLNLHINSLELGDSAVYFCASSQVSGELFFGEGSRLTVL.

This clonotype has more than one count but fewer than ten. The chain couples TRBV28 to TRBJ2-7; D not certain. The germline V gene encodes CDR1 MDHEN and CDR2 SYDVKM. The CDR3 has 14 amino acids. Trimming removed 4 bases from V and 6 bases from J, with 16 bases in between. CDR3 loop: CASSSPSRESEQYF. As DNA, the CDR3 is TGTGCCAGCAGTTCCCCGTCCCGAGAATCCGAGCAGTACTTC.

The table lists this clonotype with many counts. CDR3 bases: TGCAGTGCTAGGGGGCAGGCGGGGGGTGAGCAGTACTTC. Amino acid sequence: CSARGQAGGEQYF. J is TRBJ2-7 and V is TRBV20-1, with 8 bases that match TRBD2. The germline V gene has CDR1 DFQATT and CDR2 SNEGSKA (reference sequence). The junction had 8 bases not matched to a gene; V was cut back by 3 bases and J by 7 bases. The CDR3 extends over 13 amino acids.

The chain couples TRBV7-9 to TRBJ2-2; 7 bases map to TRBD2. The length of the CDR3 is 12 residues. With V trimmed by 11 bases and J by 9 bases, 9 bases remained unmatched. CDR1 is SEHNR, CDR2 FQNEAQ, per germline (reference sequence). CDR3 DNA: TGTGCCGGACGACGGGGGGACCGGGAGCTGTTTTTT. Its translation: CAGRRGDRELFF.

The chain combines TRBV7-2 with TRBJ1-1; 9 positions agree with TRBD1. The CDR3 is 12 residues long. V trimming: 6 bases; J trimming: 9 bases; junction bases outside the gene matches: 5. Germline V gene sequence: CDR1 SGHTA, CDR2 FQGNSA. The CDR3 reads CASSWDREKAFF. The CDR3 region has the DNA TGTGCCAGCAGTTGGGACAGGGAAAAAGCTTTCTTT.

The chain links TRBV5-4 to TRBJ2-7; a weak D match, TRBD1 (6 bases). Germline V gene lookup returns CDR1 SGHNT and CDR2 YYREEE (reference sequence). The V end lost 0 bases, the J end lost 4 bases, and 14 bases lay between the germline ends. The CDR3 covers 15 residues. Here the CDR3 reads CASSLAKQGRYEQYF. CDR3 nucleotide sequence: TGTGCCAGCAGCTTGGCCAAACAGGGAAGATACGAGCAGTACTTC.

The chain combines TRBV20-1 with TRBJ2-3; D unclear. The CDR3 is made up of 12 amino acids. Trimming took 5 bases from V and 3 from J, leaving 9 bases between them. Per the germline V gene, CDR1 is DFQATT and CDR2 is SNEGSKA (reference sequence). The CDR3 sequence is CSAGVATDTQYF. CDR3 bases: TGCAGTGCTGGGGTGGCAACAGATACGCAGTATTTT.

This clonotype was counted between two and nine times. The gene calls are TRBV20-1 and TRBJ2-1; 14 bases are shared with TRBD2. With 2 bases clipped from V and 6 bases from J, the junction kept 6 bases outside the gene matches. Germline CDR1 is DFQATT and CDR2 is SNEGSKA (reference sequence). This CDR3 has 16 residues. The chain's CDR3 is CSARPGTSGSFNEQFF. As DNA, the CDR3 is TGCAGTGCTAGACCCGGGACTAGCGGGAGTTTCAATGAGCAGTTCTTC.

This clonotype was found many times. The chain employs TRBV25-1 and TRBJ2-1, with 11 bases aligning to TRBD2. This CDR3 is 16 amino acids long. Looked up from germline, CDR1 is MGHDK and CDR2 is SYGVNS. The ends lost 2 bases at V and 1 base at J; junction bases unmatched: 1. The CDR3 loop is CASSERTSGSYNEQFF. The CDR3 DNA sequence: TGTGCCAGCAGTGAAAGGACTAGCGGGTCCTACAATGAGCAGTTCTTC.

The chain combines TRBV7-6 with TRBJ2-7; D is possibly TRBD1 (5 bases). The V and J ends lost 4 bases and 0 bases respectively, with 10 bases between them. The CDR3 sequence is 14 residues long. Germline V gene data show CDR1 as SGHVS and CDR2 as FNYEAQ. As DNA, the CDR3 is TGTGCCAGCAGCTCTGGGGCAGTCTCCTACGAGCAGTACTTC. It codes for CASSSGAVSYEQYF.

Ten or more counts support this clonotype. The V and J genes are TRBV29-1 and TRBJ1-3, with D unresolved. CDR3 length equals 14 residues. CDR1 SQVTM and CDR2 ANQGSEA come from the germline V gene. The ends were cut back, 1 base at V and 4 bases at J, with 11 bases in the middle. CDR3 amino acids: CSVEVPGRGNTIYF. CDR3 nucleotide sequence: TGCAGCGTTGAAGTTCCAGGTCGGGGAAACACCATATATTTT. The complete variable domain, with remaining parts taken from reference TRBV29-1 and TRBJ1-3, reads SAVISQKPSRDICQRGTSLTIQCQVDSQVTMMFWYRQQPGQSLTLIATANQGSEATYESGFVIDKFPISRPNLTFSTLTVSNMSPEDSSIYLCSVEVPGRGNTIYFGEGSWLTVV.

This clonotype has only a few counts. DNA for the CDR3: TGTGCCAGCAGCTTAGGGAACGGGTTCAATCAGCCCCAGCATTTT. Translation: CASSLGNGFNQPQHF. The chain uses TRBV11-2 and TRBJ1-5; D is unclear. Germline values: CDR1 SGHAT, CDR2 FQNNGV. Trimming took 1 base from V and 3 from J, leaving 10 bases between them. CDR3 length: 15 residues.

V usage is TRBV5-1 and J usage is TRBJ2-1; D ambiguous. The germline V gene has CDR1 SGHRS and CDR2 YFSETQ. V was clipped by 0 bases and J by 7 bases, with 14 bases between them. This CDR3 spans 15 amino acids. The DNA for the CDR3 is TGCGCCAGCAGCTTGGGACAACTCATAGGGAATGAGCAGTTCTTC. Translating it yields CASSLGQLIGNEQFF.

The chain recombines TRBV9 with TRBJ1-1; D may be TRBD1 (5 bases). The CDR3 runs 16 residues. Germline V gene lookup returns CDR1 SGDLS and CDR2 YYNGEE. Trimming shortened V by 2 bases and J by 0 bases, and 14 bases separated the two germline ends. The CDR3 is CASSVGGAHMNTEAFF. CDR3 nucleotide sequence: TGTGCCAGCAGCGTTGGCGGGGCTCACATGAACACTGAAGCTTTCTTT.